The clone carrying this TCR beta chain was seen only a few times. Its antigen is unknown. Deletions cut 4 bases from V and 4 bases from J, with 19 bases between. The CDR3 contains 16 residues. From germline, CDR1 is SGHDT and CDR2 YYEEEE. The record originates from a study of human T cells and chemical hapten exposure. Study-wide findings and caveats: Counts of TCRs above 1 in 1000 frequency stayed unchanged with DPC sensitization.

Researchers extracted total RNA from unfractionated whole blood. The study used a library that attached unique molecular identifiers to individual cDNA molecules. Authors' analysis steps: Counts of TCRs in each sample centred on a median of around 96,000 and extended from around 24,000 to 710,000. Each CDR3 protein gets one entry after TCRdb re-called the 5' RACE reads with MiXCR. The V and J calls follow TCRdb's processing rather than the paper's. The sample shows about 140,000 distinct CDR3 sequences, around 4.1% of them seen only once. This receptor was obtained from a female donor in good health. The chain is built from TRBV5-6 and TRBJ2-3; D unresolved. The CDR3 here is CASSPNDIVGPDTQYF. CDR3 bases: TGTGCCAGCAGCCCAAACGACATCGTCGGTCCAGATACGCAGTATTTT.